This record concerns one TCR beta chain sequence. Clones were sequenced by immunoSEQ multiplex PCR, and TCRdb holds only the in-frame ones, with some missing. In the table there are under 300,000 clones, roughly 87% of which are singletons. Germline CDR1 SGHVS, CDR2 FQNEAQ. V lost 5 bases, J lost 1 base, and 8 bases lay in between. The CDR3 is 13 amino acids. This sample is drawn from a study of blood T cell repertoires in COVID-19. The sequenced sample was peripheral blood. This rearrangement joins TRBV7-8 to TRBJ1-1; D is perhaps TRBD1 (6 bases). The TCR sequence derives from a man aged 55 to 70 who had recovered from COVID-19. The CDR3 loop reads CASSVGQNTEAFF. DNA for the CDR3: TGTGCCAGCAGCGTGGGACAGAACACTGAAGCTTTCTTT.